This TCR beta chain was found in a study of shared clonotypes between healthy human individuals. The CDR3 totals 14 residues. Germline lookup yields CDR1 SGDLS and CDR2 YYNGEE. V lost 2 bases to trimming and J lost 3 bases, with 8 bases between them. Assay: immunoSEQ multiplex PCR; the TCRdb copy retains only in-frame clones and omits some. The data show about 2.5 million clones, with just under 95% seen just once and 0.3% to 0.4% held by the top ten. For this clone: This sample also contains other DNA sequences that code for the same CDR3.

The receptor was isolated from a man aged 18-30 years in good health. Some clones in this sample may be carry-over from other donors' samples. Sequencing input: naive CD4+ T cells from PBMCs. Subset indicated: CD45RA+ positively selected. The chain joins TRBV9 to TRBJ1-4; D possibly corresponds to TRBD1 (5 bases). The CDR3 DNA reads as TGTGCCAGCAGCGTCGGGGGAGCTAATGAAAAACTGTTTTTT. Its translation: CASSVGGANEKLFF.